This T cell receptor (beta chain) was recorded in a study of blood T cell repertoires in COVID-19. The overall study: Spain, Italy and the United States supplied samples that represented acute and convalescent COVID-19. In each case, the material was cDNA or gDNA derived from T cells, B-cell-depleted T cells, or PBMCs.

How the authors handled the data: Amplification with reference gene primers provided the estimates of nucleated cell counts. The repertoire was sequenced with immunoSEQ multiplex PCR; TCRdb's copy has only in-frame clones and lacks some. The V and J calls and the clone size are those of that table, but D and trimming were determined from the DNA. The sample shows about 110,000 clones, 70% to 85% of them seen only once. In germline, CDR1 is LNHNV, CDR2 YYDKDF (reference sequence). Deletions cut 0 bases from V and 0 bases from J, with 12 bases between. The length of the CDR3 is 17 residues. The specimen was peripheral blood. This rearrangement joins TRBV15 to TRBJ1-5; TRBD1 is a possible D gene (6 bases). The TCR was taken from an elderly woman with active or convalescent COVID-19. The chain's CDR3 is CATSRDEDSYSNQPQHF. CDR3 nucleotide sequence: TGTGCCACCAGCAGAGATGAGGACAGCTATAGCAATCAGCCCCAGCATTTT.